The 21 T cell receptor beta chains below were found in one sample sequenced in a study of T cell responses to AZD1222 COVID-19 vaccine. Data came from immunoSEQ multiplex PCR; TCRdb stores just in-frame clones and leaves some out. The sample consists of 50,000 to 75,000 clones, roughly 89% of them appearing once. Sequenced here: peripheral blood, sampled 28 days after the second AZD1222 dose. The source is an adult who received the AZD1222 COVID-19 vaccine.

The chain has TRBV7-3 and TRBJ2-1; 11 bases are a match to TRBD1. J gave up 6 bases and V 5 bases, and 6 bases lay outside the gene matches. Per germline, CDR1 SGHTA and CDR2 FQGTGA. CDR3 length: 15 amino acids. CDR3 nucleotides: TGTGCCAGCAGCCGCCGGGGGACAGGGGGCAATGAGCAGTTCTTC. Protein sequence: CASSRRGTGGNEQFF. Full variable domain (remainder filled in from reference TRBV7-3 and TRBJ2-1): GAGVSQTPSNKVTEKGKYVELRCDPISGHTALYWYRQSLGQGPEFLIYFQGTGAADDSGLPNDRFFAVRPEGSVSTLKIQRTERGDSAVYLCASSRRGTGGNEQFFGPGTRLTVL.

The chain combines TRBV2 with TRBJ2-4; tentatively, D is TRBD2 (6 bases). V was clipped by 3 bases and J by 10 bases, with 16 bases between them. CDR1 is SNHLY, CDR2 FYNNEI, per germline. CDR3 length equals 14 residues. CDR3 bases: TGTGCCAGCAGTGAGGGGCGGGGAGAGGGAATTCAGTACTTC. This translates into CASSEGRGEGIQYF.

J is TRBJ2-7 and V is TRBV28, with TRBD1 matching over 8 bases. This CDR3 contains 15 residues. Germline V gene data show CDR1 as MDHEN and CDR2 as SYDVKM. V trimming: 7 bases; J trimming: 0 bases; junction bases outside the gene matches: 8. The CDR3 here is CASIPAGQGSYEQYF. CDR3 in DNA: TGTGCCAGCATCCCGGCTGGACAGGGCTCCTACGAGCAGTACTTC. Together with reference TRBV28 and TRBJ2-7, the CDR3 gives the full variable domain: DVKVTQSSRYLVKRTGEKVFLECVQDMDHENMFWYRQDPGLGLRLIYFSYDVKMKEKGDIPEGYSVSREKKERFSLILESASTNQTSMYLCASIPAGQGSYEQYFGPGTRLTVT.

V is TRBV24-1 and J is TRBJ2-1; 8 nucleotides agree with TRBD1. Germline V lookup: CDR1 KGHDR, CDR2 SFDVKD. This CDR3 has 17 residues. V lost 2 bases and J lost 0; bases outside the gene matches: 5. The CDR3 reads CATSDWGTGTSYNEQFF. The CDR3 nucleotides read TGTGCCACCAGTGATTGGGGGACAGGTACCTCCTACAATGAGCAGTTCTTC.

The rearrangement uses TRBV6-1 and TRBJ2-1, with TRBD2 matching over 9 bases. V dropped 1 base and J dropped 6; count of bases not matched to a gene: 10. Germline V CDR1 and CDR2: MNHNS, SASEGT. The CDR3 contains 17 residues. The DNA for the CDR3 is TGTGCCAGCAGTGAAGAGGGACTAGCTCCACCACGCAATGAGCAGTTCTTC. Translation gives CASSEEGLAPPRNEQFF.

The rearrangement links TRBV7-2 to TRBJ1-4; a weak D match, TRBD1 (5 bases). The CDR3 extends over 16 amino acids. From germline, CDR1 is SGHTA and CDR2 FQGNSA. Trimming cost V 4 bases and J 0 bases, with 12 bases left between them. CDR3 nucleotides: TGTGCCAGCAGCTCTAGCAGGACAACAACTAATGAAAAACTGTTTTTT. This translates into CASSSSRTTTNEKLFF.

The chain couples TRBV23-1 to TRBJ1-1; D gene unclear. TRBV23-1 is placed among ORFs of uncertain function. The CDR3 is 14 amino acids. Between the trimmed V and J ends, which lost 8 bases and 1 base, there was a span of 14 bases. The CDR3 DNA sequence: TGCGCCAGCGGGTTGGCGGGCGGGAACACTGAAGCTTTCTTT. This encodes CASGLAGGNTEAFF.

CDR3 loop: CAWSLELAYEQYF. The CDR3 nucleotides read TGTGCCTGGAGTCTCGAGTTAGCCTACGAGCAGTACTTC. The chain couples TRBV30 to TRBJ2-7; D is ambiguous. With 2 bases removed from V and 2 bases from J, the gap between germline ends came to 10 bases. The CDR3 runs 13 residues. The V gene's germline CDR1 is GTSNPN and CDR2 SVGIG (reference sequence).

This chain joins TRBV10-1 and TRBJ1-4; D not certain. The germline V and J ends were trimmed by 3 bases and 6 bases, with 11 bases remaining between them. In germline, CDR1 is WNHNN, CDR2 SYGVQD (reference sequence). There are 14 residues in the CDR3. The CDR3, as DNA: TGCGCCAGCAGTGACTCGGGTCGGGATGAAAAACTGTTTTTT. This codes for CASSDSGRDEKLFF.

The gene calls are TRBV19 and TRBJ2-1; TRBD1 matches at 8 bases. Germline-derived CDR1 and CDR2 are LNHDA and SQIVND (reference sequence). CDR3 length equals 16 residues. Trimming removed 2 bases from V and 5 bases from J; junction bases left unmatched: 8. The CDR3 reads CASSIRFGQGDNEQFF. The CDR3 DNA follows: TGTGCCAGTAGTATAAGGTTCGGACAGGGCGACAATGAGCAGTTCTTC. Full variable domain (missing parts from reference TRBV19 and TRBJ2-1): DGGITQSPKYLFRKEGQNVTLSCEQNLNHDAMYWYRQDPGQGLRLIYYSQIVNDFQKGDIAEGYSVSREKKESFPLTVTSAQKNPTAFYLCASSIRFGQGDNEQFFGPGTRLTVL.

CDR3 in amino acids: CASSLGTARDTQYF. The CDR3 DNA reads as TGCGCCAGCAGCTTGGGGACAGCAAGAGATACGCAGTATTTT. The chain is built from TRBV5-1 and TRBJ2-3; D might be TRBD1 (6 bases). The CDR3 consists of 14 residues. Germline CDR1 reads SGHRS; CDR2 reads YFSETQ. With 0 bases removed from V and 5 bases from J, the gap between germline ends came to 10 bases.

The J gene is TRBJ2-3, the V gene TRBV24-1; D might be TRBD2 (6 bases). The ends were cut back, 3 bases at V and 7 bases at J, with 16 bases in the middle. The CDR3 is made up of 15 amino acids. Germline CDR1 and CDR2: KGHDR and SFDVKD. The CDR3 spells CATSDGGRGANTQYF. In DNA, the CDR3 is TGTGCCACCAGTGATGGAGGGAGAGGGGCGAATACGCAGTATTTT.

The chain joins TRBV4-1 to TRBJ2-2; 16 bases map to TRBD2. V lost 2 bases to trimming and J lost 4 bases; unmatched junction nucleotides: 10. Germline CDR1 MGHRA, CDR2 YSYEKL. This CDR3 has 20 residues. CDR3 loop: CASSQPAGTSGRDITGELFF. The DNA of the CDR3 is TGCGCCAGCAGCCAACCTGCCGGGACTAGCGGGAGGGATATCACCGGGGAGCTGTTTTTT.

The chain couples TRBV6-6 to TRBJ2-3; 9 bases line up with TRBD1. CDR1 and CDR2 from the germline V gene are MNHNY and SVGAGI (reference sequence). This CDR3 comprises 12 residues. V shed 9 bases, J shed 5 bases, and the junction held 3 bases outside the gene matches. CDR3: CASKTGGDTQYF. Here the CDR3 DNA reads TGTGCCAGTAAGACAGGGGGAGATACGCAGTATTTT.

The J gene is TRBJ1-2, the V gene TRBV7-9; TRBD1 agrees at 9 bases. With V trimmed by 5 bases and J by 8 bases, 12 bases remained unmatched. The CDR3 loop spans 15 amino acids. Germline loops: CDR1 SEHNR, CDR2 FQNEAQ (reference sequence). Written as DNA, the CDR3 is TGTGCCAGCAGCATACCTGAAGGGACAGGGCGAGGCTACACCTTC. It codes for CASSIPEGTGRGYTF.

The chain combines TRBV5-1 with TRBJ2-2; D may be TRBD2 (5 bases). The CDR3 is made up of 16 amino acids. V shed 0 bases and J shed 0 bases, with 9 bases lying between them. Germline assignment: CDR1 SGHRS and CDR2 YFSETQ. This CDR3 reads CASSLVVGANTGELFF. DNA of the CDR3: TGCGCCAGCAGCTTGGTGGTCGGGGCGAACACCGGGGAGCTGTTTTTT.

As DNA, the CDR3 is TGCGCCAGCAGCCAAGTGCCGGATACGCAGTATTTT. Translated, it gives CASSQVPDTQYF. The chain recombines TRBV4-3 with TRBJ2-3, with D uncertain. CDR1 and CDR2 (germline): LGHNA, YSLEER. The CDR3 extends over 12 amino acids. Deletions cut 1 base from V and 6 bases from J, with 5 bases between.

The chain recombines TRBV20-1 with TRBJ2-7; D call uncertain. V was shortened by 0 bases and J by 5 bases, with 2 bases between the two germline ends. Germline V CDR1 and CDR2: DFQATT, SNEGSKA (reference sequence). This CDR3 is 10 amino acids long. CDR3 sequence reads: CSARDNEQYF. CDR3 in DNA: TGCAGTGCTAGAGATAACGAGCAGTACTTC.

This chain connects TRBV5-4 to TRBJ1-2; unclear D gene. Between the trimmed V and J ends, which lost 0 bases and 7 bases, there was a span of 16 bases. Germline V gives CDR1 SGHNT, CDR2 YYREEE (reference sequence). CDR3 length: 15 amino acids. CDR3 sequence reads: CASSLEAGREGGYTF. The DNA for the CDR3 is TGTGCCAGCAGCTTGGAGGCAGGTCGTGAGGGTGGCTACACCTTC.

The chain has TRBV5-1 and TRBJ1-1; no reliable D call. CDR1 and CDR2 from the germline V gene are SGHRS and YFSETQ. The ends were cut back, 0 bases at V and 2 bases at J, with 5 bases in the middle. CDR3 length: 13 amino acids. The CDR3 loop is CASSLETNTEAFF. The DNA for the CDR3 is TGCGCCAGCAGCTTGGAAACAAACACTGAAGCTTTCTTT.

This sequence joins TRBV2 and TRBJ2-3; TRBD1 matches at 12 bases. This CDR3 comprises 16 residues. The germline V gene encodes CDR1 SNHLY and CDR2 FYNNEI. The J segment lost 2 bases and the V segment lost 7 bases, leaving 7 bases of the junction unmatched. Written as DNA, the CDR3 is TGTGCCAGCAATGGGGGACAGGGGGCTGTCACAGATACGCAGTATTTT. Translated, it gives CASNGGQGAVTDTQYF.